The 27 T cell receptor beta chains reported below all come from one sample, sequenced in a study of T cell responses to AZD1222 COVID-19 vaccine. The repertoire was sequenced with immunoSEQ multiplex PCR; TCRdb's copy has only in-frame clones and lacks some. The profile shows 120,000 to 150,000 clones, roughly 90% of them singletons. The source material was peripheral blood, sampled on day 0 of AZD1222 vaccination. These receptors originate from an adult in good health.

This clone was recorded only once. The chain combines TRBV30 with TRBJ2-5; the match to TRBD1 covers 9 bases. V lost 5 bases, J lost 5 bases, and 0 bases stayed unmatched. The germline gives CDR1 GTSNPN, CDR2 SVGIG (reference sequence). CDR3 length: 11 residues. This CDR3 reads CAWGQGETQYF. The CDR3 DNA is TGTGCCTGGGGACAGGGGGAGACCCAGTACTTC.

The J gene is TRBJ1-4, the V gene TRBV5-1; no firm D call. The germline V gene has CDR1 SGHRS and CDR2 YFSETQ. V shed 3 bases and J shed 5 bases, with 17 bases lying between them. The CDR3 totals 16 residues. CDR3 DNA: TGCGCCAGCAGCTCTTTGGATAGAAGAGTCAATGAAAAACTGTTTTTT. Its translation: CASSSLDRRVNEKLFF.

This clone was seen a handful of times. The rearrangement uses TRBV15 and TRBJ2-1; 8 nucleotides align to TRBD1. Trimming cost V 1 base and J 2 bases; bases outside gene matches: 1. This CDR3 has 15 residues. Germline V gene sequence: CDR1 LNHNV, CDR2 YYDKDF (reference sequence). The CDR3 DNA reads TGTGCCACCAGCAGAGCAGGGGGCACCTACAATGAGCAGTTCTTC. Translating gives CATSRAGGTYNEQFF.

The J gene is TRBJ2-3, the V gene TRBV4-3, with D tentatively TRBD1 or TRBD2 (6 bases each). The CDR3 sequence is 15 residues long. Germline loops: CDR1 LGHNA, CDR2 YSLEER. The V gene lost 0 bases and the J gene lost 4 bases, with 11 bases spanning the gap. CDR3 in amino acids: CASSQERGLADTQYF. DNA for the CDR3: TGCGCCAGCAGCCAAGAACGGGGGCTAGCAGATACGCAGTATTTT.

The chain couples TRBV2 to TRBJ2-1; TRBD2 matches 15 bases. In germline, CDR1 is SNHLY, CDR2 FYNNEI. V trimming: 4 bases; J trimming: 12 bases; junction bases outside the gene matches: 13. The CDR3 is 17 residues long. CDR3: CASSGSGLAGGRTGQFF. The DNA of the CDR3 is TGTGCCAGCAGTGGATCGGGACTAGCGGGGGGAAGGACTGGGCAGTTCTTC.

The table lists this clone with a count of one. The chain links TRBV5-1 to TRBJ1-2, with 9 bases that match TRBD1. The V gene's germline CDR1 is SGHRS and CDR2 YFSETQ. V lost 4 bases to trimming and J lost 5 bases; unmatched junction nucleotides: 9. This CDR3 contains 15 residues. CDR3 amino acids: CASSPSRGQGYGYTF. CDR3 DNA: TGCGCCAGCAGCCCAAGCAGGGGACAGGGATATGGCTACACCTTC.

The CDR3 DNA follows: TGTGCCAGCAGCTTGGGGGCGGAAATGAACACTGAAGCTTTCTTT. It encodes CASSLGAEMNTEAFF. The rearrangement uses TRBV5-4 and TRBJ1-1; no definite D call. Trimming removed 0 bases from V and 0 bases from J, with 9 bases in between. In germline, CDR1 is SGHNT, CDR2 YYREEE (reference sequence). There are 15 residues in the CDR3.

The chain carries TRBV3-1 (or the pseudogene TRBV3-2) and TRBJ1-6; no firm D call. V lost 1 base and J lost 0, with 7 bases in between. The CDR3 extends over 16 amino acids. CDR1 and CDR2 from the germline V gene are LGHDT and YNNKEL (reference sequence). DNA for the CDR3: TGTGCCAGCAGCCAAGCACGAAGCTCCTATAATTCACCCCTCCACTTT. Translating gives CASSQARSSYNSPLHF.

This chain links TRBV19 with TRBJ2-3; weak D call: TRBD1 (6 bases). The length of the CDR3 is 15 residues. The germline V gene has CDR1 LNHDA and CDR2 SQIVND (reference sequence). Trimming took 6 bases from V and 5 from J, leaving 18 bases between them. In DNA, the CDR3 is TGTGCCAGTAGGACCGGAAACAGGGCCGGAGATACGCAGTATTTT. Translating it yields CASRTGNRAGDTQYF.

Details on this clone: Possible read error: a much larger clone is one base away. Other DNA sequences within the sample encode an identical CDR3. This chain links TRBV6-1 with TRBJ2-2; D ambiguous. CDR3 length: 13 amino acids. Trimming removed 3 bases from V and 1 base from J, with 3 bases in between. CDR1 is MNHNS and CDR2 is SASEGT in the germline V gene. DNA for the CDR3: TGTGCCAGCAGTGATGGGAACACCGGGGAGCTGTTTTTT. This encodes CASSDGNTGELFF.

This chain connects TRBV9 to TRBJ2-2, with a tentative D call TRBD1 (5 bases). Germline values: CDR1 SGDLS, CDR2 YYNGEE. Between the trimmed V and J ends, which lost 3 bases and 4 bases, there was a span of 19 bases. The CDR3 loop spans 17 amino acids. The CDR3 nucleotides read TGTGCCAGCAGCGGAAGACCTCTGGGGCACCTCACCGGGGAGCTGTTTTTT. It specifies CASSGRPLGHLTGELFF.

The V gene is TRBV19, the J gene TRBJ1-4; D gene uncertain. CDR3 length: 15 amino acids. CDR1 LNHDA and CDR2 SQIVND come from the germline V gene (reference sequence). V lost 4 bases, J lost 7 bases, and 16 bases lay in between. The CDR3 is CASSRRTLEGEKLFF. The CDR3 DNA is TGTGCCAGTAGTAGACGGACTCTAGAAGGTGAAAAACTGTTTTTT.

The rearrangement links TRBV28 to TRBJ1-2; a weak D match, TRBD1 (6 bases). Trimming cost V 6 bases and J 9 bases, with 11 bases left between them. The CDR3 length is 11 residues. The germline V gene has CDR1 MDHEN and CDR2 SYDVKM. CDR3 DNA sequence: TGTGCCAGCAGGGCGCAGGGGCGCTACACCTTC. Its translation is CASRAQGRYTF.

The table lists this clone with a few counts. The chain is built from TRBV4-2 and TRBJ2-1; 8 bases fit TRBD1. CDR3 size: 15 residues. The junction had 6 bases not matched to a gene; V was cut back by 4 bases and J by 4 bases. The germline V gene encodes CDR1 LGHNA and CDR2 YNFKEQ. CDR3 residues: CASSRGTGPYNEQFF. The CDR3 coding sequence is TGTGCCAGCAGCCGGGGGACAGGACCATACAATGAGCAGTTCTTC.

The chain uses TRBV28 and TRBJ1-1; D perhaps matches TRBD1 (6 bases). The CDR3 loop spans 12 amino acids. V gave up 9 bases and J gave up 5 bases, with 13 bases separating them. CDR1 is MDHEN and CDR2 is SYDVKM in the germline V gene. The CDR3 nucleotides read TGTGCCAGTCAACAGGGTGGAACTGAAGCTTTCTTT. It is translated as CASQQGGTEAFF. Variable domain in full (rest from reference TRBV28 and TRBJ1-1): DVKVTQSSRYLVKRTGEKVFLECVQDMDHENMFWYRQDPGLGLRLIYFSYDVKMKEKGDIPEGYSVSREKKERFSLILESASTNQTSMYLCASQQGGTEAFFGQGTRLTVV.

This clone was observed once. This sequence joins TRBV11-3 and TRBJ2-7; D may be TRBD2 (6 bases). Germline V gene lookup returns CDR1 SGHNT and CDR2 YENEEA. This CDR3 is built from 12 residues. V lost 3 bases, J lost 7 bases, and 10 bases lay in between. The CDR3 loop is CASSFPGEEQYF. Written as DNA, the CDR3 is TGTGCCAGCAGCTTCCCGGGGGAAGAGCAGTACTTC.

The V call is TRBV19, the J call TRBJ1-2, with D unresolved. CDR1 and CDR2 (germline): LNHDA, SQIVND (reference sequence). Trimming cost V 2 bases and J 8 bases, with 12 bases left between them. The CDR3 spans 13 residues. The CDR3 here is CASSITLSGGYTF. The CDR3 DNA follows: TGTGCCAGTAGTATAACCCTCTCTGGAGGCTACACCTTC. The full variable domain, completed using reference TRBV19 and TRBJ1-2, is DGGITQSPKYLFRKEGQNVTLSCEQNLNHDAMYWYRQDPGQGLRLIYYSQIVNDFQKGDIAEGYSVSREKKESFPLTVTSAQKNPTAFYLCASSITLSGGYTFGSGTRLTVV.

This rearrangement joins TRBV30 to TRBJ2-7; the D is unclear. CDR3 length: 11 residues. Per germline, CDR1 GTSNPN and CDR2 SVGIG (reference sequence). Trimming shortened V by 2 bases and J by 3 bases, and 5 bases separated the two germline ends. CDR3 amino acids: CAWSSVYEQYF. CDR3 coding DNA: TGTGCCTGGAGTTCGGTCTACGAGCAGTACTTC.

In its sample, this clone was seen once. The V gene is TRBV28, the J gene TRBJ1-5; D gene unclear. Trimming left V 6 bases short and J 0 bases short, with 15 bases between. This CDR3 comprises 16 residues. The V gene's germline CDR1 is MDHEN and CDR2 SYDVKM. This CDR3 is CASRLPTDYSNQPQHF. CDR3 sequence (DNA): TGTGCCAGCAGGCTACCGACGGACTATAGCAATCAGCCCCAGCATTTT. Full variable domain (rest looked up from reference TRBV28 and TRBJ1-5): DVKVTQSSRYLVKRTGEKVFLECVQDMDHENMFWYRQDPGLGLRLIYFSYDVKMKEKGDIPEGYSVSREKKERFSLILESASTNQTSMYLCASRLPTDYSNQPQHFGDGTRLSIL.

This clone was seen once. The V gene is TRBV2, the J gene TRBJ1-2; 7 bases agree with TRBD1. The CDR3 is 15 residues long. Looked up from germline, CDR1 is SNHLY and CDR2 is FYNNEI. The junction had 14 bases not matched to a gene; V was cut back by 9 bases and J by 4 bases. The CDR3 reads CASTNVGQALYGYTF. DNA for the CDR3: TGTGCCAGTACTAATGTTGGACAGGCCCTCTATGGCTACACCTTC.

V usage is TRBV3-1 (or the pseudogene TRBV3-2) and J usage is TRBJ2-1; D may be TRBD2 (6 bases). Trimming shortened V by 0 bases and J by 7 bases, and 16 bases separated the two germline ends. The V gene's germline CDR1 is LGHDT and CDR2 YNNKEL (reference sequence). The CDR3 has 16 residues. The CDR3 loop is CASSQDETLRENEQFF. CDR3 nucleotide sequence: TGTGCCAGCAGCCAAGATGAAACTCTCCGGGAGAATGAGCAGTTCTTC.

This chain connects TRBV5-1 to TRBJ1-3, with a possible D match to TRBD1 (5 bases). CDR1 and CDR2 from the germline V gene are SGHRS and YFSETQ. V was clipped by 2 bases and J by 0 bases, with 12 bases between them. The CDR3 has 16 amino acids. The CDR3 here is CASSLVTVDSGNTIYF. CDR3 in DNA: TGCGCCAGCAGCTTAGTGACAGTTGACTCTGGAAACACCATATATTTT.

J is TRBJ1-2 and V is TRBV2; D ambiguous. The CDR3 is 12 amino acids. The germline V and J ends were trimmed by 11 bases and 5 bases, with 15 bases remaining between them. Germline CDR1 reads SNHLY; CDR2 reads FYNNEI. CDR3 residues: CASRVGLYGYTF. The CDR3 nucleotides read TGTGCCTCCCGGGTTGGGCTTTATGGCTACACCTTC.

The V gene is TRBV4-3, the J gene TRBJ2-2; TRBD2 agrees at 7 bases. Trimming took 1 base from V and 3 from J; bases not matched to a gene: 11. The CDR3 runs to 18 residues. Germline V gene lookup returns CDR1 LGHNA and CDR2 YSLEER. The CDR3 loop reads CASSQVSSGGSDTGELFF. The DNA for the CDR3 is TGCGCCAGCAGCCAAGTGTCTAGCGGTGGTAGTGACACCGGGGAGCTGTTTTTT.

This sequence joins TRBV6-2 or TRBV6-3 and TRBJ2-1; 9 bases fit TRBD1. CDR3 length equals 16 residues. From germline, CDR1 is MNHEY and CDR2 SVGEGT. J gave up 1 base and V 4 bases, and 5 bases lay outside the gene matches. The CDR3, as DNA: TGTGCCAGCAGTTTATACGGGACAGGGTCCTACAATGAGCAGTTCTTC. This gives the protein CASSLYGTGSYNEQFF.

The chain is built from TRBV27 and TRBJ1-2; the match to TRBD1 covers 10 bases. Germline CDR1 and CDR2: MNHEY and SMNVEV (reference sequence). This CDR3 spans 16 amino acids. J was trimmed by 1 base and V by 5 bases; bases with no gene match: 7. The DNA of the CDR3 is TGTGCCAGCAGTATTTCCGGGACAGGGGTTAACTATGGCTACACCTTC. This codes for CASSISGTGVNYGYTF.

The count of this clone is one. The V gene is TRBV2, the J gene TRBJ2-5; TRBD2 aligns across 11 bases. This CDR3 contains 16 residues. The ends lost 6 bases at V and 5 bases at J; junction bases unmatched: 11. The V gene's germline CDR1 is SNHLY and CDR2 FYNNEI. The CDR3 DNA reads TGTGCCAGCAGAGGACTAGCGGGCGCCTTCGGGGAGACCCAGTACTTC. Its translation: CASRGLAGAFGETQYF.